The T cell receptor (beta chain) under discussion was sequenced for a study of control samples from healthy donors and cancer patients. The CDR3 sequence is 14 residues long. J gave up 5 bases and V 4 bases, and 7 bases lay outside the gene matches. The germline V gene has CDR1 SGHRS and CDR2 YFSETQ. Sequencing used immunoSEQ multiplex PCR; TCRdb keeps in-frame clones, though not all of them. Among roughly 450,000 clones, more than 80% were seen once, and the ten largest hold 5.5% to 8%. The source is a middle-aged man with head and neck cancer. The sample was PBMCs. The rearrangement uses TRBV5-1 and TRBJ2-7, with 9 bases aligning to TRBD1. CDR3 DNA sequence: TGCGCCAGCAGCCCCGGGACAGGGAAGGACGAGCAGTACTTC. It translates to CASSPGTGKDEQYF. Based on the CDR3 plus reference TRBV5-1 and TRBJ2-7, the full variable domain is KAGVTQTPRYLIKTRGQQVTLSCSPISGHRSVSWYQQTPGQGLQFLFEYFSETQRNKGNFPGRFSGRQFSNSRSEMNVSTLELGDSALYLCASSPGTGKDEQYFGPGTRLTVT.